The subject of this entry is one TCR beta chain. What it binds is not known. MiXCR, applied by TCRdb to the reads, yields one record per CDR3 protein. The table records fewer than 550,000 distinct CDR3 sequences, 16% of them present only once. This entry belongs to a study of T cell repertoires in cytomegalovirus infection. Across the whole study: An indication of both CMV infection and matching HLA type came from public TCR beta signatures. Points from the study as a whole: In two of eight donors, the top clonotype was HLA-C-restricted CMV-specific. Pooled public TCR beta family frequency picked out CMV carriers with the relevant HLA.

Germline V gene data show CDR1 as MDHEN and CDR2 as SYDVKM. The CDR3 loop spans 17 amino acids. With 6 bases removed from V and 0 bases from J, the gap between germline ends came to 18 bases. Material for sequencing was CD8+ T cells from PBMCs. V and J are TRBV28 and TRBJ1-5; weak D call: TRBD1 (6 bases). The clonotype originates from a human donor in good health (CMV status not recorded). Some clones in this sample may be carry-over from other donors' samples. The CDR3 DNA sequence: TGTGCCAGCAGCAAGCCGGGGGGCTGGGATAGCAATCAGCCCCAGCATTTT. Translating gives CASSKPGGWDSNQPQHF. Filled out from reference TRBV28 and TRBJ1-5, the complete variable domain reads DVKVTQSSRYLVKRTGEKVFLECVQDMDHENMFWYRQDPGLGLRLIYFSYDVKMKEKGDIPEGYSVSREKKERFSLILESASTNQTSMYLCASSKPGGWDSNQPQHFGDGTRLSIL.